Here is one T cell receptor beta chain with its context. Its antigen is not identified. Using immunoSEQ multiplex PCR, the repertoire was profiled, and TCRdb retains in-frame clones only, with some absent. The table shows some 60,000 clones, with 90% to 95% occurring only once. The data are from a study of OX40 agonist ivuxolimab in advanced cancers. For the study at large: People who had prior anti-PD-1, anti-PD-L1 or anti-CTLA-4 therapy could take part, and under 45% had some.

Regarding the study as a whole: The specificity for antigen of the expanded peripheral T cells was not determined. Among some nonresponders, normalized T-cell clonal expansion was also low.

Specimen: CD4+ or CD8+ T cells sorted from blood, collected in a trial of the OX40 agonist ivuxolimab. This clonotype originated in an adult with an advanced solid tumor such as melanoma, head and neck, liver or kidney cancer.

The CDR3 region has the DNA TGTGCCAGCAGCACGACAGGTGGCACTGAAGCTTTCTTT. It translates to CASSTTGGTEAFF. The rearrangement links TRBV9 to TRBJ1-1; perhaps TRBD1 as D (6 bases). The CDR3 extends over 13 amino acids. V was cut by 4 bases and J by 4 bases, with 11 bases left in between. Per the germline V gene, CDR1 is SGDLS and CDR2 is YYNGEE.